A selection of T cell receptor beta chains follows, all from one sample in a study of shared clonotypes between healthy human individuals. Using immunoSEQ multiplex PCR, the repertoire was profiled, and TCRdb retains in-frame clones only, with some absent. Among hundreds of thousands of clones listed, 85% to 95% were seen once. The sequenced sample consisted of naive CD8+ T cells sorted from blood. The receptors stem from a young man in good health. CDR3s include the opening cysteine and the closing phenylalanine or tryptophan. The order of the fields is D gene, J gene, V gene, CDR3 protein. A D gene is named only where the DNA matches it firmly.

NA TRBJ1-1 TRBV6-6 CASSYGRLGNTEAFF
TRBD2 TRBJ2-1 TRBV2 CASSALAGGPYNEQFF
NA TRBJ1-5 TRBV10-1 CASSLDKYSNQPQHF
TRBD2 TRBJ2-1 TRBV11-2 CASSINSGRWGSYNEQFF
TRBD2 TRBJ2-7 TRBV28 CASTAGLAGNSYEQYF
NA TRBJ2-7 TRBV7-9 CASSLAGWSYEQYF
TRBD2 TRBJ2-1 TRBV29-1 CSPRLADYNEQFF
NA TRBJ2-5 TRBV7-9 CASSLVRQGPTQETQYF
NA TRBJ2-1 TRBV11-2 CASSTRDFDKQFF
NA TRBJ2-7 TRBV5-3 CARSRKVGGGYEQYF
NA TRBJ1-2 TRBV28 CASSPQGFRGYTF
NA TRBJ1-3 TRBV2 CASRQRLIDYENRLTSSGNTIYF
NA TRBJ2-1 TRBV28 CASSLTTGMYNEQFF
TRBD2 TRBJ2-1 TRBV19 CATQAGGFYNEQFF
TRBD1 TRBJ1-2 TRBV7-9 CASSLDGQGAEGYTF
NA TRBJ2-5 TRBV15 CATSRVAWEGGETQYF
TRBD2 TRBJ2-7 TRBV29-1 CSVGLAGGINEQYF
NA TRBJ2-1 TRBV27 CASSLSGRGAYNEQFF
NA TRBJ2-1 TRBV19 CASAVGSYNEQFF
TRBD2 TRBJ2-1 TRBV19 CASSIPLGVAGTNEQFF
NA TRBJ2-7 TRBV7-9 CASSSSVSYEQYF
TRBD2 TRBJ2-1 TRBV7-8 CASSSKVLGTKYNEQFF
TRBD2 TRBJ2-1 TRBV4-3 CASSQDLGLAGALSSYNEQFF
NA TRBJ2-5 TRBV20-1 CSAPWGETQYF
NA TRBJ2-1 TRBV7-9 CASSHVVPALRGFF
NA TRBJ2-7 TRBV5-5 CASSLEGYEQYF
TRBD1 TRBJ2-7 TRBV7-6 CASSRTGDTEQYF
TRBD2 TRBJ2-1 TRBV29-1 CSVEGEETSRFNEQFF
TRBD2 TRBJ2-1 TRBV7-3 CASIQGLAGYNEQFF
NA TRBJ2-1 TRBV14 CASSQDWYRNNEQFF
TRBD2 TRBJ2-7 TRBV11-2 CASSSYSGSYEQYF
NA TRBJ2-1 TRBV12-5 CASARGGPYNEQFF
TRBD2 TRBJ2-7 TRBV11-1 CASSSFGLAGVGEQYF
NA TRBJ2-1 TRBV11-1 CASSSEAASYNEQFF
NA TRBJ2-3 TRBV7-6 CASSLSPSGLGDTQYF
NA TRBJ2-1 TRBV7-9 CASSLGSGWYNEQFF
NA TRBJ1-1 TRBV5-1 CASSLVASSYPEAFF
NA TRBJ1-3 TRBV5-1 CASSDDGSGNTIYF
TRBD2 TRBJ2-2 TRBV9 CASSDISGTRNTGELFF
TRBD2 TRBJ2-3 TRBV5-4 CASSIGTSGSTDTQYF
NA TRBJ1-4 TRBV7-9 CASSYNNEKLFF
NA TRBJ1-1 TRBV7-2 CASSLGRAYTEAFF
TRBD2 TRBJ2-3 TRBV28 CASSLFGLAISTQYF
NA TRBJ1-4 TRBV28 CASQQNEKLFF
NA TRBJ2-7 TRBV5-6 CASLSSYEQYF
NA TRBJ2-1 TRBV19 CASSMRGRLNEQFF
TRBD1 TRBJ1-5 TRBV30 CAWGQGADSNQPQHF
NA TRBJ2-4 TRBV13 CASSPINWAKNIQYF
NA TRBJ2-2 TRBV27 CASSLGTNTGELFF
NA TRBJ1-3 TRBV9 CASSGMSSGNTIYF